One T cell receptor (beta chain) is described in this entry. TCRdb itself ran the RT-PCR reads through MiXCR, one entry per CDR3 protein. The table records 200,000 to 250,000 distinct CDR3 sequences, 35% to 45% of them present only once. The sample comes from a study of patients and donors after allogeneic stem cell transplantation. The CDR3 covers 14 residues. The V and J ends lost 3 bases and 7 bases respectively, with 18 bases between them. In germline, CDR1 is DFQATT, CDR2 SNEGSKA (reference sequence). The sample was blood, either unsorted or a sorted T cell fraction (not recorded which). This sequence was found in a human donor who was either an allogeneic HSCT recipient or a stem cell or donor lymphocyte infusion donor (not recorded which). It is not recorded whose cells these are; they may come from a transplant donor. The chain employs TRBV20-1 and TRBJ1-2; D gene uncertain. This chain's CDR3 is CSASSRAHLGGYTF. CDR3 coding DNA: TGCAGTGCTAGTTCCCGGGCTCACTTGGGTGGCTACACCTTC.